This TCR beta chain was captured by sequencing in a study of identical twins. Study-wide points: Models predicted less out-of-frame TCR alpha sharing in monozygotic twins than was found.

This clonotype was observed at least ten times. Its antigen is as yet unknown. The CDR3 extends over 13 amino acids. Germline-derived CDR1 and CDR2 are DFQATT and SNEGSKA (reference sequence). V was shortened by 2 bases and J by 5 bases, with 13 bases between the two germline ends. One entry per CDR3 protein results from TCRdb running MiXCR on the 5' RACE reads. The sample records around 1.7 million distinct CDR3 sequences, about 32% being singletons. The specimen sequenced was cord blood. The clonotype was recovered from a newborn girl in good health. The J gene is TRBJ2-7, the V gene TRBV20-1; a weak D match, TRBD1 (5 bases). This CDR3 is CSARLGAVNEQYF. CDR3 DNA: TGCAGTGCTAGATTAGGGGCGGTCAACGAGCAGTACTTC.